This T cell receptor (beta chain) was sequenced during a study of T-cell reconstitution after alpha-beta-depleted transplantation in children. Overall study results and limits: The study reportedly traced alpha-beta T cells about two months after transplant to several hundred expanded graft clones.

V dropped 10 bases and J dropped 6; count of bases not matched to a gene: 10. CDR3 length: 14 amino acids. CDR1 SEHNR and CDR2 FQNEAQ come from the germline V gene (reference sequence). The library targeted TCRbeta and was prepared with unique molecular identifiers. TCRdb passed the PCR reads through MiXCR, listing each CDR3 protein once. The table records 90,000 to 130,000 distinct CDR3 sequences, about 9.3% of them present only once. This clonotype appeared many times. Its antigen remains unknown. The source material was PBMCs, sampled before TCRalphabeta/CD19-depleted stem cell transplant. The rearrangement joins TRBV7-9 to TRBJ2-3; 10 bases align to TRBD2. This receptor was taken from a boy between 2 and 10 years old with acute lymphoblastic leukemia, due to receive a stem cell transplant. CDR3 residues: CATISSGSSDTQYF. DNA of the CDR3: TGTGCCACAATATCTAGCGGGAGTTCTGATACGCAGTATTTT.